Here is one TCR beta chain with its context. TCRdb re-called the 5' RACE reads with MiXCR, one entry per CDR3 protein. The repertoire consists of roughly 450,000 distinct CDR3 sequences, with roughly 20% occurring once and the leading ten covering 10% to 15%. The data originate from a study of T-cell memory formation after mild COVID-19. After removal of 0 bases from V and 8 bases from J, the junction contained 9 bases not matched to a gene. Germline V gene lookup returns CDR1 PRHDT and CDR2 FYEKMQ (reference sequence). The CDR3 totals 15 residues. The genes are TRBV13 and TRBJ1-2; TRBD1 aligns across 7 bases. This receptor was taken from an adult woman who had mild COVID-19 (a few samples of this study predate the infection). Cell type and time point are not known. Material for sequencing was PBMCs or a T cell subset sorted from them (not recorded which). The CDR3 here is CASSLGRQGGAGYTF. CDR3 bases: TGTGCCAGCAGCTTAGGCCGGCAGGGGGGCGCGGGCTACACCTTC.